This is a list of T cell receptor beta chains from one sample in a study of technical replicates of blood from a few donors. Clones were sequenced by immunoSEQ multiplex PCR, and TCRdb holds only the in-frame ones, with some missing. Counted here are about 100,000 clones, around 95% occurring once; the ten biggest clones make up about 0.37%. The sample was T cells isolated from PBMCs. The receptor set was obtained from a human donor in good health. Both conserved end residues are part of each CDR3. The D gene is left open where the match is weak.

V gene	D gene	J gene	CDR3 protein	CDR3 DNA
TRBV14	.	TRBJ2-1	CASSQVYFNEQFF	TGTGCCAGCAGCCAAGTTTATTTCAATGAGCAGTTCTTC
TRBV7-3	.	TRBJ2-1	CASSFSFSSNEQFF	TGTGCCAGCAGCTTTTCCTTTAGCTCCAATGAGCAGTTCTTC
TRBV19	TRBD1	TRBJ1-1	CASKGQGNTEAFF	TGTGCCAGTAAGGGACAGGGGAACACTGAAGCTTTCTTT
TRBV6-6	TRBD1	TRBJ1-1	CASSVTGVDTEAFF	TGTGCCAGCAGTGTAACAGGGGTGGACACTGAAGCTTTCTTT
TRBV6-1	TRBD1	TRBJ1-1	CASSQDRGNTEAFF	TGTGCCAGCAGTCAAGACAGGGGCAACACTGAAGCTTTCTTT
TRBV7-3	.	TRBJ1-1	CASSLQGNTEAFF	TGTGCCAGCAGCTTACAGGGGAACACTGAAGCTTTCTTT
TRBV2	TRBD2	TRBJ2-3	CASSSGRVLDTQYF	TGTGCCAGCTCAAGCGGGAGGGTGTTGGATACGCAGTATTTT
TRBV6-4	.	TRBJ2-1	CASSAADNNEQFF	TGTGCCAGCAGTGCCGCGGACAACAATGAGCAGTTCTTC
TRBV30	TRBD1	TRBJ2-2	CAWGYGTVITGELFF	TGTGCCTGGGGTTACGGGACAGTAATCACCGGGGAGCTGTTTTTT
TRBV19	TRBD2	TRBJ2-5	CASSIGGGQETQYF	TGTGCCAGTAGTATAGGCGGGGGACAAGAGACCCAGTACTTC
TRBV5-6	.	TRBJ2-2	CASSLAAGEGLFF	TGTGCCAGCAGCTTGGCCGCAGGGGAAGGGCTGTTTTTT
TRBV7-2	.	TRBJ2-1	CASSSAYNEQFF	TGTGCCAGCAGCTCGGCCTACAATGAGCAGTTCTTC
TRBV2	.	TRBJ2-1	CASSGYWGLTADNEQFF	TGTGCCAGCAGTGGGTACTGGGGCCTAACGGCGGACAATGAGCAGTTCTTC
TRBV15	TRBD1	TRBJ1-1	CATSRGQGSTEAFF	TGTGCCACCAGCAGGGGACAGGGGAGCACTGAAGCTTTCTTT
TRBV29-1	TRBD1	TRBJ2-7	CSVEGGGGSSYEQYF	TGCAGCGTTGAAGGAGGGGGCGGAAGCTCCTACGAGCAGTACTTC
TRBV10-3	.	TRBJ2-3	CAISESRPSADTQYF	TGTGCCATCAGTGAGTCGAGGCCCTCGGCGGATACGCAGTATTTT